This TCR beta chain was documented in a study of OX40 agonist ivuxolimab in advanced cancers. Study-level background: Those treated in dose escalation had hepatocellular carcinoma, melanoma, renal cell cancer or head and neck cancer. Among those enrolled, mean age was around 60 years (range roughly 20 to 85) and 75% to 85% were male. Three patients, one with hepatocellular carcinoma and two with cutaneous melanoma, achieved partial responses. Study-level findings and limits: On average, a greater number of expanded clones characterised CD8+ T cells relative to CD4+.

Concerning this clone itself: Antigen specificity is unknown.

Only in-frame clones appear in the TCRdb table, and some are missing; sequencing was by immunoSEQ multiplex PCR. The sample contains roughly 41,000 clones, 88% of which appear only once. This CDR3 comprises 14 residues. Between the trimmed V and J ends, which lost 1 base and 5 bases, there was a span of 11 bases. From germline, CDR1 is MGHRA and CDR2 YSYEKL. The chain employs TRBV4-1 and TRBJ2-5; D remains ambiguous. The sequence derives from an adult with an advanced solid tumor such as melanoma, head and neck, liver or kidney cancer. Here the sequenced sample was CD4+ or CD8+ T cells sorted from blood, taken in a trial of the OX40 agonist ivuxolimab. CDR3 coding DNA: TGCGCCAGCAGCCAAGTCCAAGGGTTGGAGACCCAGTACTTC. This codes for CASSQVQGLETQYF.